These 32 T cell receptor beta chains were sequenced from one sample in a study of human T cells and chemical hapten exposure. TCRdb itself ran the RACE reads through MiXCR, one entry per CDR3 protein. This table holds approximately 350,000 distinct CDR3 sequences, more than 5% found once. Time point specified: patch test 2, 6 weeks after DPC sensitization. Treatment specified: therapeutic diphenylcyclopropenone sensitization with weekly scalp DPC. The sample in question was whole blood, obtained in connection with sensitization to the hapten diphenylcyclopropenone (DPC). These receptors were obtained from a woman in her late teens or twenties with alopecia areata. Some clones in this sample may be carry-over from other donors' samples.

Only a few counts were recorded for this clonotype. J is TRBJ1-1 and V is TRBV12-3 or TRBV12-4; D ambiguous. V shed 8 bases and J shed 1 base, with 14 bases lying between them. The CDR3 totals 14 residues. The CDR3 here is CASPVRGKNTEAFF. DNA for the CDR3: TGTGCCAGCCCTGTTCGGGGAAAGAACACTGAAGCTTTCTTT.

This clonotype showed up just a few times. The V gene is TRBV12-3 or TRBV12-4, the J gene TRBJ2-3; 8 bases map to TRBD2. The CDR3 totals 14 residues. Trimming removed 4 bases from V and 3 bases from J; junction bases left unmatched: 3. CDR3 nucleotide sequence: TGTGCCAGCAGTTCCGGGACTAGAACAGATACGCAGTATTTT. Amino acids: CASSSGTRTDTQYF.

This clonotype was seen at least ten times. The rearrangement joins TRBV5-1 to TRBJ2-1, with 8 nucleotides matching TRBD2. The CDR3 length is 15 residues. Germline CDR1 is SGHRS and CDR2 is YFSETQ. The junction had 14 bases not matched to a gene; V was cut back by 4 bases and J by 11 bases. This CDR3 is CASSPATVLAGKQFF. CDR3 DNA sequence: TGCGCCAGCAGCCCGGCCACGGTGTTAGCGGGGAAGCAGTTCTTC.

This chain connects TRBV11-2 to TRBJ2-3; D remains unclear. This CDR3 comprises 14 residues. The V gene's germline CDR1 is SGHAT and CDR2 FQNNGV. Trimming left V 3 bases short and J 4 bases short, with 11 bases between. The DNA for the CDR3 is TGTGCCAGCAGCTTCGAGGCTGGTTCAGATACGCAGTATTTT. This codes for CASSFEAGSDTQYF. The entire variable domain, with the rest obtained from reference TRBV11-2 and TRBJ2-3, is as follows: EAGVAQSPRYKIIEKRQSVAFWCNPISGHATLYWYQQILGQGPKLLIQFQNNGVVDDSQLPKDRFSAERLKGVDSTLKIQPAKLEDSAVYLCASSFEAGSDTQYFGPGTRLTVL.

This clonotype came up many times. The V call is TRBV11-2, the J call TRBJ2-7, with D unresolved. The CDR3 sequence is 12 residues long. Trimming cost V 0 bases and J 6 bases, with 6 bases left between them. Germline CDR1 reads SGHAT; CDR2 reads FQNNGV. The CDR3 DNA follows: TGTGCCAGCAGCTTAGAACTGTCCGAGCAGTACTTC. Protein: CASSLELSEQYF.

Ten or more counts support this clonotype. This chain connects TRBV6-5 to TRBJ2-6; the D gene is possibly TRBD2 (5 bases). Per the germline V gene, CDR1 is MNHEY and CDR2 is SVGAGI. The CDR3 is 15 residues long. Trimming stripped 2 bases from V and 4 bases from J, with 9 bases between. The CDR3 nucleotides read TGTGCCAGCAGTTACAGGGAGACGGGGGCCAACGTCCTGACTTTC. Translated: CASSYRETGANVLTF.

V is TRBV7-2 and J is TRBJ2-7; TRBD2 might be the D (5 bases). Germline CDR1 is SGHTA and CDR2 is FQGNSA. This CDR3 spans 13 amino acids. V was shortened by 4 bases and J by 3 bases, with 10 bases between the two germline ends. CDR3 nucleotide sequence: TGTGCCAGCAGCTCCGACGGGGTCTACGAGCAGTACTTC. Encoded protein: CASSSDGVYEQYF.

The chain has TRBV11-2 and TRBJ1-2; D is possibly TRBD1 (6 bases). CDR1 and CDR2 (germline): SGHAT, FQNNGV. The CDR3 contains 15 residues. Trimming removed 2 bases from V and 3 bases from J, with 13 bases in between. CDR3 in amino acids: CASSLSGQRHYGYTF. The CDR3 DNA reads as TGTGCCAGCAGCTTATCAGGACAGCGACACTATGGCTACACCTTC.

This clonotype has at least ten counts. CDR3: CASSFIRGSMNTEAFF. The CDR3 DNA is TGTGCCAGCAGTTTCATCAGGGGTTCTATGAACACTGAAGCTTTCTTT. The chain uses TRBV27 and TRBJ1-1, with D maybe TRBD1 (6 bases). The CDR3 spans 16 residues. Germline lookup yields CDR1 MNHEY and CDR2 SMNVEV (reference sequence). Deletions cut 3 bases from V and 0 bases from J, with 14 bases between.

This clonotype was detected many times. The rearrangement uses TRBV4-2 and TRBJ2-7; TRBD1 aligns across 9 bases. The germline V gene encodes CDR1 LGHNA and CDR2 YNFKEQ. This CDR3 comprises 14 residues. Losses at the gene ends were 4 bases for V and 3 bases for J; bases not matched to a gene: 4. DNA for the CDR3: TGTGCCAGCAGCCCACGGGACAGGGACTACGAGCAGTACTTC. It translates to CASSPRDRDYEQYF.

This clonotype was found many times. The chain has TRBV29-1 and TRBJ2-3; 8 positions agree with TRBD2. Germline V gene lookup returns CDR1 SQVTM and CDR2 ANQGSEA. V trimming: 4 bases; J trimming: 0 bases; junction bases outside the gene matches: 3. The CDR3 contains 14 residues. In DNA form, the CDR3 reads TGCAGCGTTGGGATAGCGGGGAGCACAGATACGCAGTATTTT. The encoded protein is CSVGIAGSTDTQYF.

This clonotype was seen a handful of times. The chain couples TRBV7-2 to TRBJ2-7; maybe TRBD1 (6 bases). CDR3 length: 14 amino acids. The germline V gene has CDR1 SGHTA and CDR2 FQGNSA. V shed 5 bases and J shed 2 bases, with 13 bases lying between them. The CDR3 is CASSPQQGPYEQYF. For the CDR3, the DNA is TGTGCCAGCAGCCCCCAACAGGGACCCTACGAGCAGTACTTC.

Turning to this clonotype: A single base separates this from a much larger clone, so it may be a read error. It is likely a read error, because the conserved phenylalanine at the end of the CDR3 is missing. The rearrangement links TRBV10-3 to TRBJ1-2; no reliable D call. The CDR3 is made up of 11 amino acids. Germline V lookup: CDR1 ENHRY, CDR2 SYGVKD. Trimming stripped 2 bases from V and 8 bases from J, with 6 bases between. The CDR3 nucleotides read TGTGCCATCAGTGAGGGGAACGGCTACACCTCC. Translated, it gives CAISEGNGYTS.

This clonotype was found a few times. The CDR3 coding sequence is TGTGCCAGCAGTTTGGGCTTAGGGAACGAGCAGTACTTC. Translated, it gives CASSLGLGNEQYF. This rearrangement joins TRBV27 to TRBJ2-7; D is undetermined. There are 13 residues in the CDR3. Germline V lookup: CDR1 MNHEY, CDR2 SMNVEV (reference sequence). The V end lost 3 bases, the J end lost 5 bases, and 11 bases lay between the germline ends.

This clonotype was detected a few times. V gene TRBV4-1 combines with J gene TRBJ1-2; D is unresolved. Trimming took off 1 base at V and 0 bases at J, with 6 bases between the two ends. This CDR3 comprises 14 residues. Per the germline V gene, CDR1 is MGHRA and CDR2 is YSYEKL. Here the CDR3 DNA reads TGCGCCAGCAGCCAAGTAGGGTCTAACTATGGCTACACCTTC. Its protein product is CASSQVGSNYGYTF.

Only a few counts were recorded for this clonotype. The J gene is TRBJ1-1, the V gene TRBV15; D gene ambiguous. The germline V gene has CDR1 LNHNV and CDR2 YYDKDF (reference sequence). Between the trimmed V and J ends, which lost 0 bases and 0 bases, there was a span of 5 bases. The length of the CDR3 is 14 residues. The CDR3 protein is CATSRDLVNTEAFF. The CDR3 bases are TGTGCCACCAGCAGAGATCTGGTGAACACTGAAGCTTTCTTT.

V is TRBV27 and J is TRBJ1-1; D remains ambiguous. The CDR3 runs 13 residues. Germline V CDR1 and CDR2: MNHEY, SMNVEV (reference sequence). V gave up 2 bases and J gave up 3 bases, with 7 bases separating them. The CDR3 bases are TGTGCCAGCAGTTTAGCCGTCTACACTGAAGCTTTCTTT. Translation: CASSLAVYTEAFF.

This clonotype was recorded many times. CDR3 sequence reads: CASSRGGMSYEQYF. CDR3 nucleotides: TGTGCCAGCAGCCGGGGGGGCATGTCCTACGAGCAGTACTTC. The chain has TRBV3-1 and TRBJ2-7; perhaps TRBD2 as D (7 bases). The CDR3 sequence is 14 residues long. Germline V gives CDR1 LGHDT, CDR2 YNNKEL (reference sequence). Between the trimmed V and J ends, which lost 4 bases and 1 base, there was a span of 11 bases.

V is TRBV6-1 and J is TRBJ2-1; D might be TRBD1 (6 bases). This CDR3 has 14 residues. Trimming stripped 6 bases from V and 8 bases from J, with 17 bases between. Germline lookup yields CDR1 MNHNS and CDR2 SASEGT. This CDR3 reads CASSLSAGDDEQFF. DNA of the CDR3: TGTGCCAGCAGCTTGTCGGCAGGGGACGATGAGCAGTTCTTC.

The chain links TRBV6-2 or TRBV6-3 to TRBJ2-1, with 9 positions matching TRBD1. V lost 8 bases, J lost 9 bases, and 8 bases stayed unmatched. The CDR3 totals 13 residues. Looked up from germline, CDR1 is MNHEY and CDR2 is SVGEGT. In DNA, the CDR3 is TGTGCCAGCCTTCGACAGGGGGGTAGTGAGCAGTTCTTC. It is translated as CASLRQGGSEQFF.

This clonotype was seen many times. This chain links TRBV10-2 with TRBJ1-1, with TRBD1 identical over 7 bases. Germline trimming cut 8 bases from V and 2 bases from J; bases unmatched to any gene: 2. The CDR3 runs 12 residues. Germline V lookup: CDR1 WSHSY, CDR2 SAAADI. CDR3 sequence (DNA): TGCGCCAGCTGGGACAGCAACACTGAAGCTTTCTTT. It yields the protein CASWDSNTEAFF.

This rearrangement joins TRBV4-3 to TRBJ1-4; no definite D call. From germline, CDR1 is LGHNA and CDR2 YSLEER. With 0 bases removed from V and 0 bases from J, the gap between germline ends came to 5 bases. The CDR3 sequence is 15 residues long. CDR3 in DNA: TGCGCCAGCAGCCAAGAGTCGGCAACTAATGAAAAACTGTTTTTT. Translating gives CASSQESATNEKLFF.

Only a few counts were recorded for this clonotype. The gene calls are TRBV6-4 and TRBJ2-3; 12 bases agree with TRBD2. The CDR3 spans 17 residues. Per the germline V gene, CDR1 is MRHNA and CDR2 is SNTAGT. Trimming removed 0 bases from V and 5 bases from J; junction bases left unmatched: 6. CDR3 nucleotide sequence: TGTGCCAGCAGTGACTCGACTAGCGGGGGTCCCAGAGATACGCAGTATTTT. Translated, it gives CASSDSTSGGPRDTQYF.

This clonotype was counted between two and nine times. The rearrangement joins TRBV7-3 to TRBJ2-1, with a possible D match to TRBD1 (5 bases). The germline V gene has CDR1 SGHTA and CDR2 FQGTGA. CDR3 length: 12 residues. V lost 2 bases, J lost 8 bases, and 7 bases lay in between. The CDR3, as DNA: TGTGCCAGCAGCTTATTACAGGATGAGCAGTTCTTC. The encoded protein is CASSLLQDEQFF.

This clonotype has just a few counts. The chain couples TRBV2 to TRBJ2-1; D is ambiguous. The CDR3 has 14 residues. Germline loops: CDR1 SNHLY, CDR2 FYNNEI. V was pared by 7 bases and J by 5 bases, with 15 bases between. CDR3 nucleotides: TGTGCCAGCATACGAACCCTGGGGAACAATGAGCAGTTCTTC. Protein product: CASIRTLGNNEQFF.

The sample holds many counts of this clonotype. This chain joins TRBV6-5 and TRBJ1-2; unclear D gene. CDR1 and CDR2 from the germline V gene are MNHEY and SVGAGI. The CDR3 contains 15 residues. The V end lost 0 bases, the J end lost 4 bases, and 12 bases lay between the germline ends. The CDR3 nucleotides read TGTGCCAGCAGTTACTCGATCCTAGAGGGCTATGGCTACACCTTC. This gives the protein CASSYSILEGYGYTF.

This clonotype was seen many times. The chain has TRBV4-2 and TRBJ2-3; 13 bases fit TRBD2. The CDR3 is 16 residues long. Germline CDR1 reads LGHNA; CDR2 reads YNFKEQ. The trim removed 1 base at V and 8 bases at J, leaving 6 bases unmatched. CDR3 region: CASSQGTSGGSATQYF. CDR3 nucleotides: TGTGCCAGCAGCCAAGGGACTAGCGGGGGTAGTGCTACGCAGTATTTT.

A few counts support this clonotype. The J gene is TRBJ2-7, the V gene TRBV3-1, with 9 positions matching TRBD2. Germline V gene lookup returns CDR1 LGHDT and CDR2 YNNKEL (reference sequence). Trimming at V came to 1 base and at J to 6 bases, leaving 1 base not matched to a gene. The CDR3 loop spans 13 amino acids. In DNA form, the CDR3 reads TGTGCCAGCAGCCAAGGCGGGGGGGGCGAGCAGTACTTC. It codes for CASSQGGGGEQYF.

This clonotype came up many times. The chain has TRBV21-1 and TRBJ1-5. TRBV21-1 is designated a pseudogene. The CDR3 runs 13 residues. Here the CDR3 DNA reads TGTGCCAGCAGCAAAGTAAGGGTTCAGCCCCAGCATTTT. Amino acid sequence: CASSKVRVQPQHF.

In this sample, this clonotype turned up many times. The V call is TRBV5-1, the J call TRBJ1-1, with 7 positions matching TRBD1. Germline values: CDR1 SGHRS, CDR2 YFSETQ. Trimming removed 4 bases from V and 2 bases from J; junction bases left unmatched: 5. CDR3 length: 14 residues. CDR3 residues: CASSRGTVNTEAFF. The DNA for the CDR3 is TGCGCCAGCAGCAGAGGGACAGTCAACACTGAAGCTTTCTTT.

The V and J genes are TRBV7-8 and TRBJ1-1; 9 bases are shared with TRBD1. Germline assignment: CDR1 SGHVS and CDR2 FQNEAQ. CDR3 length equals 16 residues. V dropped 1 base and J dropped 1; count of bases not matched to a gene: 4. The CDR3 protein is CASSLVVGQGNTEAFF. The DNA for the CDR3 is TGTGCCAGCAGCTTAGTAGTGGGACAGGGGAACACTGAAGCTTTCTTT. The entire variable domain, with the rest obtained from reference TRBV7-8 and TRBJ1-1, is as follows: GAGVSQSPRYKVAKRGQDVALRCDPISGHVSLFWYQQALGQGPEFLTYFQNEAQLDKSGLPSDRFFAERPEGSVSTLKIQRTQQEDSAVYLCASSLVVGQGNTEAFFGQGTRLTVV.

A few counts support this clonotype. The V gene is TRBV25-1, the J gene TRBJ2-2; D is perhaps TRBD2 (6 bases). The CDR3 sequence is 16 residues long. V was shortened by 6 bases and J by 4 bases, with 18 bases between the two germline ends. Germline V gene lookup returns CDR1 MGHDK and CDR2 SYGVNS. The CDR3 is CASSADGLSFTGELFF. CDR3 nucleotides: TGTGCCAGCAGCGCCGACGGACTATCGTTCACCGGGGAGCTGTTTTTT. The full variable domain, its missing parts supplied by reference TRBV25-1 and TRBJ2-2, is EADIYQTPRYLVIGTGKKITLECSQTMGHDKMYWYQQDPGMELHLIHYSYGVNSTEKGDLSSESTVSRIRTEHFPLTLESARPSHTSQYLCASSADGLSFTGELFFGEGSRLTVL.